The clone carrying this T cell receptor (beta chain) was counted a single time. Across under 25 US areas, participants ranged in age from about 18 to 100 years. Clinical histories supplied by participants themselves formed the basis of cohort assignment. The CDR3 spans 12 residues. Germline V gene lookup returns CDR1 GTSNPN and CDR2 SVGIG (reference sequence). V gave up 0 bases and J gave up 11 bases, with 12 bases separating them. As originally analysed: Using reference gene primer amplification, nucleated cell counts were estimated. Sequenced by immunoSEQ multiplex PCR; TCRdb stores in-frame clones only, minus some. D and trimming come from the DNA, and the V and J calls and clone size come from that table. The sample shows 200,000 or so clones, roughly 80% of them seen only once. The data were taken from a study of blood T cell repertoires in COVID-19. Study context: PBMCs, B-cell-depleted T cells, or T cells provided the cDNA or gDNA that made up the material.

Sequencing was performed on PBMCs or T cells enriched from blood (not recorded which). This sequence originates from a woman aged 40 to 55 with acute COVID-19. The rearrangement joins TRBV30 to TRBJ2-3, with D hard to call. Written as DNA, the CDR3 is TGTGCCTGGAGTGTAGGAGCCTCTGAGCAGTATTTT. Translating gives CAWSVGASEQYF.